This record looks at one TCR beta chain sequence and its context. This CDR3 comprises 14 residues. Germline lookup yields CDR1 SGHRS and CDR2 YFSETQ. The V and J ends lost 1 base and 0 bases respectively, with 7 bases between them. The assay was immunoSEQ multiplex PCR, and TCRdb's table has in-frame clones only and misses some. The profile covers around 65,000 clones, with around nine tenths appearing a single time and around 3.3% taken by the ten largest. The data derive from a study of T cell changes during pregnancy in multiple sclerosis. This material consisted of peripheral blood, taken in the first trimester of pregnancy. The receptor was isolated from a female donor in good health, enrolled as a control in a pregnancy study. V and J are TRBV5-1 and TRBJ2-5; no clear D gene. CDR3 DNA: TGCGCCAGCAGCTTGCGAGGCTACCAAGAGACCCAGTACTTC. Encoded protein: CASSLRGYQETQYF.